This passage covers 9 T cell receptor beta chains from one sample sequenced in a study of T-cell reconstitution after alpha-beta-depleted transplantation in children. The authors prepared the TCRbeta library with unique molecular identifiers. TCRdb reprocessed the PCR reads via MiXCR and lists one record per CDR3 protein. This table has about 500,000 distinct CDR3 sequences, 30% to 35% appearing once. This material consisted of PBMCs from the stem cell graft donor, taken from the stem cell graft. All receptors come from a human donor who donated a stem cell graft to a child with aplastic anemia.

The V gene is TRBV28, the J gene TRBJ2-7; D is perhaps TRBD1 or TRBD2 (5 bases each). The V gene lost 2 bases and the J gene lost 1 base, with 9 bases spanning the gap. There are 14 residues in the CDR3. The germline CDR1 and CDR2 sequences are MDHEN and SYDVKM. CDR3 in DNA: TGTGCCAGCAGTTTAGGGACCAAATCCTACGAGCAGTACGTC. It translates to CASSLGTKSYEQYV.

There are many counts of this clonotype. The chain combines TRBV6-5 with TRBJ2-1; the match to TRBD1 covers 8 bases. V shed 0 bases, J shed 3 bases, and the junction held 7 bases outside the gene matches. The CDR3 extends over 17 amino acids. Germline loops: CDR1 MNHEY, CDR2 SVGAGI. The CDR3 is CASSYSGPTGVYNEQFF. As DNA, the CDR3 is TGTGCCAGCAGTTACTCAGGGCCGACAGGGGTCTACAATGAGCAGTTCTTC.

As DNA, the CDR3 is TGTGCCAGCAGCGTAGAAGGCCTTCTCCAAGAGACCCAGTACTTC. It codes for CASSVEGLLQETQYF. The rearrangement uses TRBV9 and TRBJ2-5; D not resolved. Germline loops: CDR1 SGDLS, CDR2 YYNGEE. V gave up 0 bases and J gave up 1 base, with 10 bases separating them. This CDR3 is 15 amino acids long. Full variable domain (remainder filled in from reference TRBV9 and TRBJ2-5): DSGVTQTPKHLITATGQRVTLRCSPRSGDLSVYWYQQSLDQGLQFLIQYYNGEERAKGNILERFSAQQFPDLHSELNLSSLELGDSALYFCASSVEGLLQETQYFGPGTRLLVL.

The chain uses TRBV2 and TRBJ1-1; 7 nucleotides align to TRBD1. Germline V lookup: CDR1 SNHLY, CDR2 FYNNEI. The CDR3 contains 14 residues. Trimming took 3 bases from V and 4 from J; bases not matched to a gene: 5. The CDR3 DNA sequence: TGTGCCAGCAGTGAGGTCAGGGGGTTCACTGAAGCTTTCTTT. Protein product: CASSEVRGFTEAFF.

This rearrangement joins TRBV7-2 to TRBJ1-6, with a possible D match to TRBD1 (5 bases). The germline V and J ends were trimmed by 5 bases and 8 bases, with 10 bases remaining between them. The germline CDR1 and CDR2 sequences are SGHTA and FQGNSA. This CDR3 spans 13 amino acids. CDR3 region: CASSTDSDSPLHF. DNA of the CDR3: TGTGCCAGCAGCACTGACAGCGATTCACCCCTCCACTTT.

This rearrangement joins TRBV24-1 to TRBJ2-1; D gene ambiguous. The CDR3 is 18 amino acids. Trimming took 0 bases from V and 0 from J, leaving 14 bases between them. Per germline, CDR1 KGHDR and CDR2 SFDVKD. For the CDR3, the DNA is TGTGCCACCAGTGATTTGGGGTCGACAATCAACTCCTACAATGAGCAGTTCTTC. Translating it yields CATSDLGSTINSYNEQFF.

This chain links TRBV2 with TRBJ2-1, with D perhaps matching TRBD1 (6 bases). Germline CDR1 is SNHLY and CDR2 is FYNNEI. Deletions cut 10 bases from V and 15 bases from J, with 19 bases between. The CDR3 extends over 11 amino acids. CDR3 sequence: CATRGGSQVFF. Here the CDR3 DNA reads TGTGCCACCAGGGGCGGATCGCAGGTGTTCTTC.

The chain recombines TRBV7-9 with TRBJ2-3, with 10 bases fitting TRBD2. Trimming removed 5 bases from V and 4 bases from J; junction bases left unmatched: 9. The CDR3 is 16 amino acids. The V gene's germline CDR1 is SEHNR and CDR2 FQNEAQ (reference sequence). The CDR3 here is CASSPLSSGSSDTQYF. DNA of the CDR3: TGTGCCAGCAGCCCTCTGTCTAGCGGGAGCTCAGATACGCAGTATTTT.

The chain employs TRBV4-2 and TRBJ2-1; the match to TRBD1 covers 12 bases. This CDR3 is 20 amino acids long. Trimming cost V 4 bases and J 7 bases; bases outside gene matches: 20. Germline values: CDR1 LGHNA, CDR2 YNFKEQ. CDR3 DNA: TGTGCCAGCAGCCTCCAGGGACAGGGGGCGATGGAACCATCGAGGAATGAGCAGTTCTTC. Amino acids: CASSLQGQGAMEPSRNEQFF.